Listed here are 5 T cell receptor beta chains from one sample, sequenced in a study of CD8 T cells in Susac syndrome. RNA totalling about 0.5 to 1 ug underwent reverse transcription with random hexamers. TCRdb recomputed calls from the immunoSEQ multiplex PCR reads with MiXCR, one row per CDR3 protein. The data contain tens of thousands of distinct CDR3 sequences, roughly 93% of them singletons. Sequencing was carried out using CD8+ T cells from PBMCs. The origin of the receptors is a human donor with multiple sclerosis.

CDR3 residues: CASSPRDGPYEQYF. The CDR3 DNA sequence: TGTGCCAGCAGCCCCCGGGACGGACCCTACGAGCAGTACTTC. The V and J genes are TRBV7-9 and TRBJ2-7, with D perhaps being TRBD1 or TRBD2 (5 bases each). V was cut by 5 bases and J by 2 bases, with 13 bases left in between. Germline V gene lookup returns CDR1 SEHNR and CDR2 FQNEAQ (reference sequence). The CDR3 runs to 14 residues. Full variable domain (rest looked up from reference TRBV7-9 and TRBJ2-7): DTGVSQNPRHKITKRGQNVTFRCDPISEHNRLYWYRQTLGQGPEFLTYFQNEAQLEKSRLLSDRFSAERPKGSFSTLEIQRTEQGDSAMYLCASSPRDGPYEQYFGPGTRLTVT.

The chain couples TRBV11-2 to TRBJ2-1; TRBD1 matches 8 bases. The germline V gene encodes CDR1 SGHAT and CDR2 FQNNGV. V lost 1 base and J lost 3; bases outside the gene matches: 5. The CDR3 loop spans 16 amino acids. The CDR3 DNA reads TGTGCCAGCAGCTTAGGGTCAGGGGGCTACTACAATGAGCAGTTCTTC. This codes for CASSLGSGGYYNEQFF.

The V and J genes are TRBV27 and TRBJ1-2; tentatively, D is TRBD1 (5 bases). CDR1 and CDR2 from the germline V gene are MNHEY and SMNVEV (reference sequence). The V gene lost 5 bases and the J gene lost 3 bases, with 25 bases spanning the gap. The CDR3 spans 18 residues. The CDR3 nucleotides read TGTGCCAGCAGTAAGAAGACGCCGGGACCGGGGAATGACTATGGCTACACCTTC. The encoded protein is CASSKKTPGPGNDYGYTF.

The rearrangement joins TRBV7-3 to TRBJ2-3, with D unresolved. Per the germline V gene, CDR1 is SGHTA and CDR2 is FQGTGA. V dropped 4 bases and J dropped 2 bases, with 7 bases sitting between them. The CDR3 loop spans 13 amino acids. The CDR3 protein is CASSSPTTDTQYF. Here the CDR3 DNA reads TGTGCCAGCAGCTCGCCGACCACAGATACGCAGTATTTT.

This rearrangement joins TRBV5-1 to TRBJ2-7; 8 positions match TRBD1. CDR1 and CDR2 (germline): SGHRS, YFSETQ. This CDR3 spans 15 amino acids. The V segment lost 0 bases and the J segment 7 bases; nucleotides outside the gene matches: 9. Here the CDR3 DNA reads TGCGCCAGCAGCTTGGGTCCAGGGGGCGCGGGAGAGCAGTACTTC. Amino acids: CASSLGPGGAGEQYF.